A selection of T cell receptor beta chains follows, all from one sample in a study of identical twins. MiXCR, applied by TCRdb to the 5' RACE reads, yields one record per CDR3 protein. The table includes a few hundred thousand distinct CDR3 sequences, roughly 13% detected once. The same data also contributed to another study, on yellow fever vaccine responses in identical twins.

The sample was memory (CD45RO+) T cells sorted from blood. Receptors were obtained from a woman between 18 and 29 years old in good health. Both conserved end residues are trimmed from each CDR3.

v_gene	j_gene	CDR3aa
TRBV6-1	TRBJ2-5	ASSGGGAGGETQY
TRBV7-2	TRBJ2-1	ASSLTGTSGRNEQF
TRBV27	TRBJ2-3	ASSFRAPRMSTDTQY
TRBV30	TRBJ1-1	AWRDNRGTEAF
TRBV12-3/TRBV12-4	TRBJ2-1	ASSPHKGGLYNEQF
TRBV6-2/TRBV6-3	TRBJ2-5	ASSYGAPPGGTQY
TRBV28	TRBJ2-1	ASTGTYNEQF
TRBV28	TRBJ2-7	ASQPVAASYEQY
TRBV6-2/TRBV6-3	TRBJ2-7	ASTHMIPRASGRREQY
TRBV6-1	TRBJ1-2	ASSETEKYGYT
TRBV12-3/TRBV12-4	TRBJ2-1	ASRPAGGSINEQF
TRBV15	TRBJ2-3	ATSRDRLAGGVDTQY
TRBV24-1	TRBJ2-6	ATSERGTDSSGANVLT
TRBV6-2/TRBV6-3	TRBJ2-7	ASSDTSGSLYEQY
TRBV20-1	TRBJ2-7	SAGGQSYEQY
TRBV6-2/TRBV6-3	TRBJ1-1	ASSYTEANTEAF
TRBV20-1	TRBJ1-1	SASRGEKNTEAF
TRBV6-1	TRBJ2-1	ASSEALYNEQF
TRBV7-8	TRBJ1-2	ASSFTGQGVNGYT
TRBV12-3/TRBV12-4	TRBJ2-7	ASGSGPAGEQY
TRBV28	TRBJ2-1	ASSYSGANPEQF
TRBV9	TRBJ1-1	ASSPDEGRSTEAF
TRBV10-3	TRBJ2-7	AIRAGTSAREQY
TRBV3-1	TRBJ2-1	ASSQVKGEQF
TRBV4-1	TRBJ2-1	ASSQDVVASGGVRGLYNEQF
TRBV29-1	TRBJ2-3	SVGNPTITDTQY
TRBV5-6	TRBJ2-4	ASSPAQGNIQY
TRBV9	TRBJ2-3	ASSVGGASEVDTQY
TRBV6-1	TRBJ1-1	ASNTGAAATEAF
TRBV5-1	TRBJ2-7	ASSKGQGVEEQY